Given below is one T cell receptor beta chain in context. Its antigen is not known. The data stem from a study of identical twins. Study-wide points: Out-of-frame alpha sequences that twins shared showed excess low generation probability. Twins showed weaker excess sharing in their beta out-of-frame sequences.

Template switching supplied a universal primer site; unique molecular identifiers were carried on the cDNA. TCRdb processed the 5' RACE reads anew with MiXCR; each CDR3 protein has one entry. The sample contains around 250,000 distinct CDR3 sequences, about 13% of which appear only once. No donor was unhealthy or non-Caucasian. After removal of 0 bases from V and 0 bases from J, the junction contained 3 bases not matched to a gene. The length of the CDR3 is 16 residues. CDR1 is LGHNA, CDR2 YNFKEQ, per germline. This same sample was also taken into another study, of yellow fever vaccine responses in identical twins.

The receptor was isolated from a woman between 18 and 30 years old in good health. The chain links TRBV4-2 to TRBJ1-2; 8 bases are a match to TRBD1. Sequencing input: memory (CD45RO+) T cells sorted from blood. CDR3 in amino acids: CASSQDTGGANYGYTF. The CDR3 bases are TGTGCCAGCAGCCAAGATACAGGGGGAGCTAACTATGGCTACACCTTC.